The next 32 T cell receptor beta chains were all read from a single sample in a study of preoperative IRX-2 immunotherapy in early breast cancer. Described treatment: preoperative locoregional IRX-2 cytokine immunotherapy. The assay was immunoSEQ multiplex PCR, and TCRdb's table has in-frame clones only and misses some. In the table there are about 6,200 clones, roughly three quarters of which are singletons. Sequencing was performed on tumor tissue, taken before IRX-2 immunotherapy. The receptors were gathered from a human donor with breast cancer.

V gene TRBV15 combines with J gene TRBJ1-1; 7 nucleotides align to TRBD1. Trimming cost V 5 bases and J 1 base; bases outside gene matches: 10. The CDR3 covers 16 residues. Germline CDR1 is LNHNV and CDR2 is YYDKDF (reference sequence). The CDR3 region has the DNA TGTGCCACCAGCCCCCGACAGGGAGGACGGAACACTGAAGCTTTCTTT. Translated: CATSPRQGGRNTEAFF.

The CDR3, as DNA: TGTGCAAGTCGCTTAGACCGGGCCGGGACAGGGCTCTACGAGCAGTACTTC. Residues: CASRLDRAGTGLYEQYF. The gene calls are TRBV12-2 and TRBJ2-7; TRBD1 is taken as the D call from the table, unchecked against the DNA. TRBV12-2 is shown as a pseudogene. This CDR3 region has 17 residues.

This chain uses TRBV7-6 with TRBJ2-7, with a weak D call TRBD1 (5 bases). The V gene lost 5 bases and the J gene lost 3 bases, with 17 bases spanning the gap. The germline gives CDR1 SGHVS, CDR2 FNYEAQ. The CDR3 loop spans 15 amino acids. The chain's CDR3 is CASSPGAGLDYEQYF. In nucleotides, the CDR3 is TGTGCCAGCAGCCCTGGGGCAGGGCTGGACTACGAGCAGTACTTC.

The chain uses TRBV11-3 and TRBJ1-4, with D unclear. The CDR3 is 14 residues long. Germline lookup yields CDR1 SGHNT and CDR2 YENEEA. Trimming took off 5 bases at V and 10 bases at J, with 17 bases between the two ends. The CDR3: CASSLDGRGGKLFF. The CDR3 nucleotides read TGTGCCAGCAGCCTGGACGGACGGGGAGGAAAACTGTTTTTT.

The chain uses TRBV6-8 and TRBJ2-6; the D gene is possibly TRBD1 (5 bases). This CDR3 spans 14 amino acids. V was cut by 5 bases and J by 3 bases, with 8 bases left in between. In germline, CDR1 is MNHGY, CDR2 SAAAGT. The CDR3 loop is CASSAGFGANVLTF. In nucleotides, the CDR3 is TGTGCCAGCAGTGCAGGGTTTGGGGCCAACGTCCTGACTTTC.

This clone has only one observation. The V gene is TRBV19, the J gene TRBJ1-6, with D possibly TRBD1 on 5 matching bases. Trimming removed 5 bases from V and 8 bases from J, with 16 bases in between. The germline V gene encodes CDR1 LNHDA and CDR2 SQIVND (reference sequence). The CDR3 sequence is 15 residues long. The DNA for the CDR3 is TGTGCCAGTAGTCCCTTCTCGGGGACTCATTCACCCCTCCACTTT. This translates into CASSPFSGTHSPLHF.

V and J are TRBV5-1 and TRBJ2-3; either TRBD1 or TRBD2 may fit D (6 bases each). V was clipped by 1 base and J by 5 bases, with 11 bases between them. Per the germline V gene, CDR1 is SGHRS and CDR2 is YFSETQ. There are 14 residues in the CDR3. DNA for the CDR3: TGCGCCAGCAGCTTGAGGGGGGCGGAAGATACGCAGTATTTT. It encodes CASSLRGAEDTQYF.

By sample share, this clone is medium-sized (0.01 to 0.1%). This rearrangement joins TRBV11-3 to TRBJ2-1; D tentatively reads TRBD1 or TRBD2 (5 bases each). This CDR3 region has 15 residues. CDR1 and CDR2 from the germline V gene are SGHNT and YENEEA. Trimming cost V 3 bases and J 6 bases, with 15 bases left between them. CDR3 nucleotide sequence: TGTGCCAGCAGCTTCCTTAAGGGGACGGGCAATGAGCAGTTCTTC. As protein: CASSFLKGTGNEQFF. Combining the CDR3 with reference TRBV11-3 and TRBJ2-1 gives the whole variable domain EAGVVQSPRYKIIEKKQPVAFWCNPISGHNTLYWYLQNLGQGPELLIRYENEEAVDDSQLPKDRFSAERLKGVDSTLKIQPAELGDSAVYLCASSFLKGTGNEQFFGPGTRLTVL.

This clone was seen a few times. This rearrangement joins TRBV19 to TRBJ1-3; D perhaps matches TRBD1 (5 bases). Trimming took 7 bases from V and 0 from J, leaving 13 bases between them. CDR1 is LNHDA and CDR2 is SQIVND in the germline V gene (reference sequence). This CDR3 region has 15 residues. The CDR3 coding sequence is TGTGCCAGTATCCCGGCTGACAGCTCTGGAAACACCATATATTTT. This translates into CASIPADSSGNTIYF. Looking up the rest from reference TRBV19 and TRBJ1-3 gives the full variable domain: DGGITQSPKYLFRKEGQNVTLSCEQNLNHDAMYWYRQDPGQGLRLIYYSQIVNDFQKGDIAEGYSVSREKKESFPLTVTSAQKNPTAFYLCASIPADSSGNTIYFGEGSWLTVV.

This clone is deemed hyperexpanded. The rearrangement links TRBV11-3 to TRBJ2-1; 10 nucleotides line up with TRBD1. V trimming: 3 bases; J trimming: 7 bases; junction bases outside the gene matches: 6. Germline CDR1 SGHNT, CDR2 YENEEA. This CDR3 has 15 residues. This chain's CDR3 is CASSFGTGVRNEQFF. CDR3 bases: TGTGCCAGCAGCTTTGGGACAGGGGTTAGGAATGAGCAGTTCTTC. Full variable domain (outside the CDR3, taken from reference TRBV11-3 and TRBJ2-1): EAGVVQSPRYKIIEKKQPVAFWCNPISGHNTLYWYLQNLGQGPELLIRYENEEAVDDSQLPKDRFSAERLKGVDSTLKIQPAELGDSAVYLCASSFGTGVRNEQFFGPGTRLTVL.

This rearrangement joins TRBV11-3 to TRBJ1-2, with TRBD1 matching 12 bases. The CDR3 totals 15 residues. V gave up 5 bases and J gave up 8 bases; unmatched junction bases: 9. CDR1 and CDR2 from the germline V gene are SGHNT and YENEEA. CDR3 DNA: TGTGCCAGCAGCGCAAGGGGACAGGGGGCTTTCGGCTACACCTTC. It specifies CASSARGQGAFGYTF.

The genes are TRBV6-8 and TRBJ1-5; 9 positions agree with TRBD1. CDR1 is MNHGY and CDR2 is SAAAGT in the germline V gene. V was clipped by 2 bases and J by 3 bases; unmatched bases: 11. This CDR3 has 18 residues. CDR3 nucleotide sequence: TGTGCCAGCAGTTACCTCGGGACAGGGAAGCAATTCAATCAGCCCCAGCATTTT. Its protein is CASSYLGTGKQFNQPQHF.

The chain employs TRBV7-8 and TRBJ1-5; tentative D call: TRBD1 (5 bases). Germline V gene data show CDR1 as SGHVS and CDR2 as FQNEAQ. This CDR3 spans 15 amino acids. Trimming removed 5 bases from V and 3 bases from J, with 14 bases in between. Here the CDR3 DNA reads TGTGCCAGCAGCCCGGGACGGACATTCAATCAGCCCCAGCATTTT. The encoded protein is CASSPGRTFNQPQHF.

V and J are TRBV29-1 and TRBJ1-2; a weak D match, TRBD1 (5 bases). Trimming cost V 7 bases and J 1 base, with 25 bases left between them. The CDR3 consists of 17 residues. Germline loops: CDR1 SQVTM, CDR2 ANQGSEA. The DNA of the CDR3 is TGCAGCGCCTGTTGTGGGGCCGGACGGAGGATTAACTATGGCTACACCTTC. Translated, it gives CSACCGAGRRINYGYTF.

The chain joins TRBV6-8 to TRBJ1-3; D remains unclear. Germline CDR1 is MNHGY and CDR2 is SAAAGT. The V gene lost 10 bases and the J gene lost 5 bases, with 15 bases spanning the gap. The CDR3 is 13 residues long. CDR3 residues: CATTIPGRNTIYF. For the CDR3, the DNA is TGTGCCACCACGATACCGGGCCGAAACACCATATATTTT.

V is TRBV6-8 and J is TRBJ2-5; 13 bases match TRBD2. V was clipped by 7 bases and J by 0 bases; unmatched bases: 11. The CDR3 sequence is 18 residues long. Germline V gives CDR1 MNHGY, CDR2 SAAAGT. CDR3 DNA sequence: TGTGCCAGCAACGCCCCAACTAGCGGGGGGGCCCACCAAGAGACCCAGTACTTC. Its translation: CASNAPTSGGAHQETQYF.

The V call is TRBV11-3, the J call TRBJ2-3, with TRBD1 as a possible D gene (6 bases). The CDR3 is 15 residues long. Looked up from germline, CDR1 is SGHNT and CDR2 is YENEEA. The ends were cut back, 3 bases at V and 6 bases at J, with 16 bases in the middle. CDR3 loop: CASSFSLDRLDTQYF. Here the CDR3 DNA reads TGTGCCAGCAGCTTCTCCCTGGACAGATTGGATACGCAGTATTTT.

The genes are TRBV5-1 and TRBJ2-5; 9 bases agree with TRBD2. CDR1 SGHRS and CDR2 YFSETQ come from the germline V gene. The CDR3 length is 16 residues. V lost 4 bases to trimming and J lost 5 bases; unmatched junction nucleotides: 12. The CDR3 DNA follows: TGCGCCAGCAGCATAGGAGGCGGGGGGGCCCAGGAGACCCAGTACTTC. The encoded protein is CASSIGGGGAQETQYF.

This chain links TRBV23-1 with TRBJ1-5; D unclear. TRBV23-1 is identified as an open reading frame with a role that is uncertain. Trimming shortened V by 6 bases and J by 3 bases, and 9 bases separated the two germline ends. The CDR3 loop spans 13 amino acids. The CDR3 sequence is CASSLRNNQPQHF. The CDR3, as DNA: TGCGCCAGCAGCTTAAGAAACAATCAGCCCCAGCATTTT.

V is TRBV11-3 and J is TRBJ2-1, with D unresolved. The germline CDR1 and CDR2 sequences are SGHNT and YENEEA. V shed 3 bases and J shed 0 bases, with 12 bases lying between them. There are 16 residues in the CDR3. Written as DNA, the CDR3 is TGTGCCAGCAGCTTGGCACCTACACTCTCCTACAATGAGCAGTTCTTC. This sequence encodes CASSLAPTLSYNEQFF. The full variable domain, in which reference TRBV11-3 and TRBJ2-1 provide the parts outside the CDR3, is EAGVVQSPRYKIIEKKQPVAFWCNPISGHNTLYWYLQNLGQGPELLIRYENEEAVDDSQLPKDRFSAERLKGVDSTLKIQPAELGDSAVYLCASSLAPTLSYNEQFFGPGTRLTVL.

The rearrangement uses TRBV7-4 and TRBJ2-1; 7 positions agree with TRBD1. The CDR3 totals 13 residues. V gave up 8 bases and J gave up 4 bases; unmatched junction bases: 5. Germline lookup yields CDR1 SGHVT and CDR2 SQSDAQ. CDR3 amino acids: CASHLGQYNEQFF. Written as DNA, the CDR3 is TGTGCCAGCCATTTGGGACAGTACAATGAGCAGTTCTTC.

The rearrangement links TRBV11-3 to TRBJ2-1; possible D gene TRBD1, 5 bases. V was clipped by 5 bases and J by 4 bases, with 15 bases between them. CDR1 and CDR2 (germline): SGHNT, YENEEA. The CDR3 contains 15 residues. CDR3 DNA: TGTGCCAGCAGCCGACAGAAAATGACATACAATGAGCAGTTCTTC. Its protein product is CASSRQKMTYNEQFF.

The CDR3 DNA reads TGTGCCAGCAGCCCCCCCTCCGCCGGGACAGGGGTCTACGAGCAGTACTTC. Its protein is CASSPPSAGTGVYEQYF. The V and J genes are TRBV11-3 and TRBJ2-7, with 10 positions matching TRBD1. The CDR3 covers 17 residues. The V gene's germline CDR1 is SGHNT and CDR2 YENEEA. The V segment lost 5 bases and the J segment 3 bases; nucleotides outside the gene matches: 13.

DNA for the CDR3: TGTGCCAGCAGTTACGGGGACAGGACATACGAGCAGTACTTC. As protein: CASSYGDRTYEQYF. The chain couples TRBV6-8 to TRBJ2-7; 8 nucleotides match TRBD1. Germline CDR1 is MNHGY and CDR2 is SAAAGT. Trimming at V came to 2 bases and at J to 4 bases, leaving 4 bases not matched to a gene. CDR3 length: 14 amino acids.

This clone was recorded a few times. The V and J genes are TRBV6-8 and TRBJ2-7; TRBD2 matches at 7 bases. The CDR3 spans 14 residues. The J segment lost 2 bases and the V segment lost 11 bases, leaving 12 bases of the junction unmatched. The germline V gene encodes CDR1 MNHGY and CDR2 SAAAGT. CDR3 in DNA: TGTGCCCTGAATGGGAGGGGTGCCCCCTACGAGCAGTACTTC. Amino acid sequence: CALNGRGAPYEQYF.

V and J are TRBV30 and TRBJ2-7; D remains unclear. The CDR3 covers 11 residues. The V gene lost 0 bases and the J gene lost 3 bases, with 3 bases spanning the gap. Per the germline V gene, CDR1 is GTSNPN and CDR2 is SVGIG (reference sequence). The CDR3 DNA is TGTGCCTGGAGTGTAAACTACGAGCAGTACTTC. Translating gives CAWSVNYEQYF.

This chain joins TRBV1 and TRBJ2-7; the table names TRBD2, a call not compared with the DNA. TRBV1 is tagged as a pseudogene. The CDR3 spans 16 residues. CDR3 DNA: TGCGCCAGCAGCCAAGCGTCGATGGGGGGGAACTACGAGCAGTACTTC. Translated: CASSQASMGGNYEQYF.

V gene TRBV5-1 combines with J gene TRBJ1-1; D is unresolved. The length of the CDR3 is 16 residues. V lost 2 bases, J lost 0 bases, and 14 bases lay in between. From germline, CDR1 is SGHRS and CDR2 YFSETQ. The CDR3: CASSFEGIGVNTEAFF. In nucleotides, the CDR3 is TGCGCCAGCAGCTTTGAGGGTATCGGGGTGAACACTGAAGCTTTCTTT.

The rearrangement links TRBV6-8 to TRBJ1-1; D is undetermined. This CDR3 region has 14 residues. Germline V gene lookup returns CDR1 MNHGY and CDR2 SAAAGT. The V and J ends lost 6 bases and 7 bases respectively, with 18 bases between them. The CDR3 spells CASSPVGPGSEAFF. DNA for the CDR3: TGTGCCAGCAGCCCTGTCGGACCAGGCAGTGAAGCTTTCTTT.

V gene TRBV28 combines with J gene TRBJ1-6, with D tentatively TRBD1 (5 bases). Germline CDR1 reads MDHEN; CDR2 reads SYDVKM. V was pared by 6 bases and J by 4 bases, with 22 bases between. The CDR3 length is 18 residues. CDR3 protein: CASRRLSSGGGYNSPLHF. CDR3 sequence (DNA): TGTGCCAGCAGGCGCCTTAGTTCGGGGGGTGGTTATAATTCACCCCTCCACTTT.

The J gene is TRBJ2-3, the V gene TRBV8-2; the table calls TRBD2, which could not be checked here. TRBV8-2 is annotated as a pseudogene. The CDR3 loop spans 18 amino acids. The CDR3 bases are TGTGCCAGCAGTTTAATGGCCCTAGCGGGGGTGGGCACAGATACGCAGTATTTT. Encoded protein: CASSLMALAGVGTDTQYF.

The chain couples TRBV7-6 to TRBJ1-3; the match to TRBD1 covers 7 bases. CDR3 length equals 15 residues. Per the germline V gene, CDR1 is SGHVS and CDR2 is FNYEAQ. V shed 3 bases and J 4 bases; nucleotides not matched to a gene: 6. The DNA for the CDR3 is TGTGCCAGCAGCTTTGAGACAGGGACGGGAAACACCATATATTTT. Encoded protein: CASSFETGTGNTIYF.